This paragraph reports one T cell receptor beta chain. What it binds is unknown. This sample was taken from a study of T cell responses to AZD1222 COVID-19 vaccine. Study outcomes and limitations: Baseline seropositives among AZD1222 recipients totaled only 6 or 7.

The CDR3 sequence is 18 residues long. Germline V gene sequence: CDR1 MNHNY, CDR2 SVGAGI (reference sequence). Trimming removed 5 bases at V and 0 bases at J, with 19 bases between. Data came from immunoSEQ multiplex PCR; TCRdb stores just in-frame clones and leaves some out. The data show around 130,000 clones, under 95% seen once. The clonotype was recovered from an adult who received the MenACWY meningococcal vaccine as a control. The sequenced sample was peripheral blood, obtained 28 days after the second dose of the MenACWY control vaccine. The chain is built from TRBV6-6 and TRBJ1-4; unclear D gene. The CDR3 DNA follows: TGTGCCAGCAGTCACAGCAAATTTGCCAGCGCAACTAATGAAAAACTGTTTTTT. It yields the protein CASSHSKFASATNEKLFF.